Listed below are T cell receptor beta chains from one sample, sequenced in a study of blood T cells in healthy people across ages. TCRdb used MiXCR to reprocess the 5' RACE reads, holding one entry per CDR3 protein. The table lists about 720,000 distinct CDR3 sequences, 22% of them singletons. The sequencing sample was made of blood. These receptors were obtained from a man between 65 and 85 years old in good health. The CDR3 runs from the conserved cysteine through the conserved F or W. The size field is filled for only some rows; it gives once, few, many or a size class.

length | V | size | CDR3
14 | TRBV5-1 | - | CASSLEIRNTEAFF
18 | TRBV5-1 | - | CASSTQGQGQTLADTQYF
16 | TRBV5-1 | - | CASSGWAGTGGSQQYF
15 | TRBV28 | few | CASSWAGGRNQPQHF
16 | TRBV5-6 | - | CASTRVQPTSTDTQYF
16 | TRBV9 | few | CASSVMAPPADNEQFF
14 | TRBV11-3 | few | CASSSDGRQETQYF
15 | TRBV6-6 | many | CASSPGGLGTGELFF
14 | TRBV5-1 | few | CASSLGQTNSPLHF
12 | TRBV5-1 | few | CASSQGDFEQYF
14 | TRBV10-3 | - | CAISSGTAGNEQFF
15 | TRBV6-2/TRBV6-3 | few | CASSFGLAGFNEQFF
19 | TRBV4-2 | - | CASSPTGTGGFGGKNIQYF
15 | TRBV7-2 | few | CASSPRNPYQETQYF
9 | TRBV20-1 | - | CSARKGAFF
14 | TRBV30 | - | CAWVPGLLSGTQYF
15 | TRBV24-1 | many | CATSDPGLADNEQFF
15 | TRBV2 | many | CASSQRRGANYGYTF
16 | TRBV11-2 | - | CASSFLPGESNTEAFF
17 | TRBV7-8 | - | CASSDRLAPLLYNEQFF
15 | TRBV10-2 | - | CASSDSRGGQETQYF
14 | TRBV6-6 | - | CASERLGGGNEQFF
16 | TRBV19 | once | CASINPHRDSGNTIYF
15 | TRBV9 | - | CASSAGGTATDTQYF
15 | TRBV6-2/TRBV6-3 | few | CASSQGQGAPEEQFF
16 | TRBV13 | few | CASSSTGTRSADTQYF
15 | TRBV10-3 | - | CAISDLPQGEEKLFF
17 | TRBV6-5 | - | CASSSLVGGVSYNEQFF
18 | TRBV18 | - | CASSPLGASLSSGNTIYF
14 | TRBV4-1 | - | CASSQDGRTYEQYF
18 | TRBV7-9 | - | CASSLRSTSGSRADTQYF
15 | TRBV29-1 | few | CSVLSERHLSGGYTF
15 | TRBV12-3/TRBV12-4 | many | CASSLAGGRTGELFF
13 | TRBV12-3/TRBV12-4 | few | CASSLLLQGVQFF
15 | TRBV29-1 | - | CSVGTSGALWETQYF
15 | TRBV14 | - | CASSDAPPLSNIQYF
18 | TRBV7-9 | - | CASSTSGGAALGTDTQYF
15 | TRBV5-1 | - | CASSSPSQGSYEQYF
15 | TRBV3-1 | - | CASSQEDRGWETQYF
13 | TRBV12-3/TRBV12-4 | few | CASSSLQTYEQYF
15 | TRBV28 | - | CANSLGGSGYNEQFF
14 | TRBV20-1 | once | CSARDPKSTDTQYF